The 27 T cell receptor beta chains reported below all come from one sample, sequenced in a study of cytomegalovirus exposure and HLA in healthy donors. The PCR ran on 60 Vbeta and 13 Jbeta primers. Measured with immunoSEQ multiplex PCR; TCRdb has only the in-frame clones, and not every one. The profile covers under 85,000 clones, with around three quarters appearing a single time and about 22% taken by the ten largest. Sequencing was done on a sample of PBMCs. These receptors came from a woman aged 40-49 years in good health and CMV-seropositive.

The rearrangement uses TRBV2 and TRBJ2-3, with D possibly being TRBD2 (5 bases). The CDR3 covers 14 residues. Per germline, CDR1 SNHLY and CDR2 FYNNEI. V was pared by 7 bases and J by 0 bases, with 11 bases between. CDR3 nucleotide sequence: TGTGCCAGCAACGGAGGCTCGAGCACAGATACGCAGTATTTT. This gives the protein CASNGGSSTDTQYF.

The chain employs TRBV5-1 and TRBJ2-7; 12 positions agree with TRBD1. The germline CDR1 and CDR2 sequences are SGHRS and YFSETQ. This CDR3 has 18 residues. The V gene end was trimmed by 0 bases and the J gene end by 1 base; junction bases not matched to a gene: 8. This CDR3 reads CASSLAPGQGASSYEQYF. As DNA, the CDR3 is TGCGCCAGCAGCTTGGCCCCGGGACAGGGGGCTTCGTCCTACGAGCAGTACTTC.

CDR3 in amino acids: CASSQDRTAYEQYF. In nucleotides, the CDR3 is TGCGCCAGCAGCCAAGATCGGACAGCCTACGAGCAGTACTTC. V usage is TRBV4-1 and J usage is TRBJ2-7; maybe TRBD1 (6 bases). V lost 0 bases and J lost 2, with 8 bases in between. The germline gives CDR1 MGHRA, CDR2 YSYEKL. The CDR3 contains 14 residues.

CDR3 DNA: TGTGCCAGCAGTGGCGATGCAGGGAGGACCGGTCAGCCCCAGCATTTT. It encodes CASSGDAGRTGQPQHF. The chain joins TRBV2 to TRBJ1-5; tentative D call: TRBD1 (5 bases). CDR1 and CDR2 (germline): SNHLY, FYNNEI. The CDR3 runs to 16 residues. V was cut by 4 bases and J by 6 bases, with 19 bases left in between.

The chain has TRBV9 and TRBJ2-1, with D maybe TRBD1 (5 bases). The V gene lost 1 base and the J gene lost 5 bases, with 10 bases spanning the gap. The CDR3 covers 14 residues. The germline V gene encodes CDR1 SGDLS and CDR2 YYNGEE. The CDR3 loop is CASSVRDSNNEQFF. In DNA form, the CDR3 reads TGTGCCAGCAGCGTAAGAGACAGTAACAATGAGCAGTTCTTC.

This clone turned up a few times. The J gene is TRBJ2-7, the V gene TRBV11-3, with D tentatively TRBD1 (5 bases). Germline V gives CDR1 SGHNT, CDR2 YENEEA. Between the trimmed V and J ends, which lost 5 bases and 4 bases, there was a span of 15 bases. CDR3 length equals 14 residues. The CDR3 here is CASSLRQRPYEQYF. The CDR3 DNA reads TGTGCCAGCAGCCTGAGACAGCGACCTTACGAGCAGTACTTC.

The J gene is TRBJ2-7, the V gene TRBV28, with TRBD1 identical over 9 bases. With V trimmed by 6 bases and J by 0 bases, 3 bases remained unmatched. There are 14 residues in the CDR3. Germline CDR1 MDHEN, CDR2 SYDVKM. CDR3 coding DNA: TGTGCCAGCAGACTGACAGGGGGCTCCTACGAGCAGTACTTC. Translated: CASRLTGGSYEQYF. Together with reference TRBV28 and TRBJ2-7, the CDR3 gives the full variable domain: DVKVTQSSRYLVKRTGEKVFLECVQDMDHENMFWYRQDPGLGLRLIYFSYDVKMKEKGDIPEGYSVSREKKERFSLILESASTNQTSMYLCASRLTGGSYEQYFGPGTRLTVT.

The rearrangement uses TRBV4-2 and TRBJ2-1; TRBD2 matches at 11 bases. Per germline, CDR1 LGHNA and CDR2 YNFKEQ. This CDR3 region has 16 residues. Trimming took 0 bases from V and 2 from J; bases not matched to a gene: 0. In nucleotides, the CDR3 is TGTGCCAGCAGCCAAGAACTAGCGGGGGCCTACAATGAGCAGTTCTTC. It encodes CASSQELAGAYNEQFF.

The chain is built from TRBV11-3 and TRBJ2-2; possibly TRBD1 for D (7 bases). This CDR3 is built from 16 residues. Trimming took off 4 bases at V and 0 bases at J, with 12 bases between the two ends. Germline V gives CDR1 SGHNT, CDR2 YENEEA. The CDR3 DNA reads TGTGCCAGCAGCTCGGGGGACAGTCCGAACACCGGGGAGCTGTTTTTT. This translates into CASSSGDSPNTGELFF. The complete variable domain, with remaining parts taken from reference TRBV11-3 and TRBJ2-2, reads EAGVVQSPRYKIIEKKQPVAFWCNPISGHNTLYWYLQNLGQGPELLIRYENEEAVDDSQLPKDRFSAERLKGVDSTLKIQPAELGDSAVYLCASSSGDSPNTGELFFGEGSRLTVL.

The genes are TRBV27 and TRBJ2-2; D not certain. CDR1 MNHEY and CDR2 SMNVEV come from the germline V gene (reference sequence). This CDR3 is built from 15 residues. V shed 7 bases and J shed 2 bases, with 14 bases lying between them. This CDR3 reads CASIIFPENTGELFF. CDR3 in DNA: TGTGCCAGCATAATCTTCCCAGAAAACACCGGGGAGCTGTTTTTT.

This CDR3 is CASSPWTVGTGELFF. CDR3 in DNA: TGTGCCAGCTCACCTTGGACAGTGGGAACCGGGGAGCTGTTTTTT. The V gene is TRBV18, the J gene TRBJ2-2, with D perhaps matching TRBD1 (6 bases). Trimming removed 3 bases from V and 5 bases from J, with 13 bases in between. This CDR3 region has 15 residues. The germline gives CDR1 KGHSH, CDR2 LQKENI.

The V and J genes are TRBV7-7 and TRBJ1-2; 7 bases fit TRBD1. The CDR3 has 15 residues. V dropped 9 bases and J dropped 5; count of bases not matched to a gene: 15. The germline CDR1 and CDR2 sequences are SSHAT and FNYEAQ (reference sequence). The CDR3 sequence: CAREMGDSALYGYTF. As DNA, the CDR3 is TGTGCCAGAGAGATGGGGGACAGCGCCTTATATGGCTACACCTTC.

CDR3 in amino acids: CASSSAATDTQYF. Written as DNA, the CDR3 is TGTGCCAGCAGTTCCGCGGCCACAGATACGCAGTATTTT. This chain uses TRBV6-6 with TRBJ2-3; D gene ambiguous. The V gene's germline CDR1 is MNHNY and CDR2 SVGAGI (reference sequence). The CDR3 is 13 residues long. The V end lost 4 bases, the J end lost 2 bases, and 7 bases lay between the germline ends.

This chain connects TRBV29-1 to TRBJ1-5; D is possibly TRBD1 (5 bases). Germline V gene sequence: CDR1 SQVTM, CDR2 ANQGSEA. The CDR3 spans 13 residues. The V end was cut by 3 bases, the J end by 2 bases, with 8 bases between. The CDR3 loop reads CSVETAGNQPQHF. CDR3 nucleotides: TGCAGCGTTGAGACAGCTGGCAATCAGCCCCAGCATTTT.

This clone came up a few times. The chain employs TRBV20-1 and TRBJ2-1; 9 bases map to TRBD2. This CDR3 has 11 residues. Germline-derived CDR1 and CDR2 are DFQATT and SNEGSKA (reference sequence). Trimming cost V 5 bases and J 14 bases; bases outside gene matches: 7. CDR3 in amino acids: CSAASGRTEFF. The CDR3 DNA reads TGCAGTGCTGCGAGCGGGAGGACCGAGTTCTTC.

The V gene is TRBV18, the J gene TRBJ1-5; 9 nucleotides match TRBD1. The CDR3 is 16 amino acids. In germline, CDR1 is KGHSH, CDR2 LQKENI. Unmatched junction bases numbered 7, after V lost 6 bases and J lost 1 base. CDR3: CASSATGGPSNQPQHF. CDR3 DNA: TGTGCCAGCTCGGCTACAGGGGGCCCAAGCAATCAGCCCCAGCATTTT.

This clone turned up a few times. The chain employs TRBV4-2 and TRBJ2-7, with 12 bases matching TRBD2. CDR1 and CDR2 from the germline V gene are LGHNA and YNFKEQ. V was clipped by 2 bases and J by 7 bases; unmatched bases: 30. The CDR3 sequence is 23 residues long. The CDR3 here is CASSQRLAGVSVPAGGRLPEQYF. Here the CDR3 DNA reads TGTGCCAGCAGCCAACGACTAGCGGGAGTTTCAGTGCCCGCCGGAGGACGACTCCCGGAGCAGTACTTC.

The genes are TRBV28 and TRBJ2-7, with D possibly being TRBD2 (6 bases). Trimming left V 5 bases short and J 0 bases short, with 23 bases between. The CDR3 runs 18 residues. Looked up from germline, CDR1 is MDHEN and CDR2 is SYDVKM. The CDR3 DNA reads TGTGCCAGCAGTGGAGAAAAATGGGGGGTCCGGAGCTCCTACGAGCAGTACTTC. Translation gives CASSGEKWGVRSSYEQYF.

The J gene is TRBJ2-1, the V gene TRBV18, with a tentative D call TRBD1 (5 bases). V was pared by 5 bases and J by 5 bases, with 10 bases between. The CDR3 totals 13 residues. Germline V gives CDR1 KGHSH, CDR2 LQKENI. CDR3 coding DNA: TGTGCCAGCTCAACCGCCAGGGACAATGAGCAGTTCTTC. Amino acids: CASSTARDNEQFF. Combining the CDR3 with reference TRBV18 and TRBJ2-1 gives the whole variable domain NAGVMQNPRHLVRRRGQEARLRCSPMKGHSHVYWYRQLPEEGLKFMVYLQKENIIDESGMPKERFSAEFPKEGPSILRIQQVVRGDSAAYFCASSTARDNEQFFGPGTRLTVL.

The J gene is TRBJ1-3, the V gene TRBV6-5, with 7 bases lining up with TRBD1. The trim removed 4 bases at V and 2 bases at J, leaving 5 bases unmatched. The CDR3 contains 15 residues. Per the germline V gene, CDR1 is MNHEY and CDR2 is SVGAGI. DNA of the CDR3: TGTGCCAGCAGTTTGGACAGGAAACCTGGAAACACCATATATTTT. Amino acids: CASSLDRKPGNTIYF.

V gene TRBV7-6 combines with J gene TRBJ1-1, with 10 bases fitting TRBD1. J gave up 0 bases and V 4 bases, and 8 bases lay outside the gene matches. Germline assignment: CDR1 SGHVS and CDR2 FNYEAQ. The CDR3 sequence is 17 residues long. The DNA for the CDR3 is TGTGCCAGCAGCTCCCGGGACAGGGGCCGTATGAACACTGAAGCTTTCTTT. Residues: CASSSRDRGRMNTEAFF.

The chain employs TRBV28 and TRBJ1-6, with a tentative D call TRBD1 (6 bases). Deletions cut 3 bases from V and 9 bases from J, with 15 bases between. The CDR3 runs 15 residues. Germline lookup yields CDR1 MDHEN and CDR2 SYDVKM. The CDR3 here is CASSLRRDIGSPLHF. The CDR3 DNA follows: TGTGCCAGCAGTTTGCGCCGGGACATCGGTTCACCCCTCCACTTT.

The CDR3 protein is CASSLVVQTSGRSETQYF. CDR3 bases: TGTGCCAGCAGCTTAGTGGTCCAGACTAGCGGGAGATCAGAGACCCAGTACTTC. V and J are TRBV7-8 and TRBJ2-5, with 12 bases aligning to TRBD2. CDR3 size: 18 residues. V shed 1 base, J shed 4 bases, and the junction held 10 bases outside the gene matches. The germline CDR1 and CDR2 sequences are SGHVS and FQNEAQ.

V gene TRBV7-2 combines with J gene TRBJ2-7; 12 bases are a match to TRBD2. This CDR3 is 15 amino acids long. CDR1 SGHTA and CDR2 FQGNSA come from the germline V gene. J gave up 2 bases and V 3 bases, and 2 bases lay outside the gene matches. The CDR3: CASSFGLAGTYEQYF. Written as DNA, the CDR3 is TGTGCCAGCAGCTTCGGACTAGCGGGAACCTACGAGCAGTACTTC.

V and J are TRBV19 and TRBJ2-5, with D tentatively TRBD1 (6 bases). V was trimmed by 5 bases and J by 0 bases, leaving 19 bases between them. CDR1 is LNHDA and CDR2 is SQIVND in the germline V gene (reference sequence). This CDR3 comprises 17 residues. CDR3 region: CASSLFRGSMYQETQYF. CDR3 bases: TGTGCCAGTAGTCTCTTCAGGGGCTCCATGTACCAAGAGACCCAGTACTTC.

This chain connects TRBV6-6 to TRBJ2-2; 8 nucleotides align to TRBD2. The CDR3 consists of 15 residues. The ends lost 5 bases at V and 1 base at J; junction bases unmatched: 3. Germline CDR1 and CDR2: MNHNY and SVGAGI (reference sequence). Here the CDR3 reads CASSATSGNTGELFF. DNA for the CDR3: TGTGCCAGCAGTGCCACTAGCGGGAACACCGGGGAGCTGTTTTTT.

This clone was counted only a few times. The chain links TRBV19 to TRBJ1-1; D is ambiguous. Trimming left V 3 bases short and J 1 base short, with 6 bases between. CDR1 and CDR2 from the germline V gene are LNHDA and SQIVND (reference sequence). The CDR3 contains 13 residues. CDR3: CASSILRNTEAFF. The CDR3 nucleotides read TGTGCCAGTAGTATTTTGCGGAACACTGAAGCTTTCTTT.